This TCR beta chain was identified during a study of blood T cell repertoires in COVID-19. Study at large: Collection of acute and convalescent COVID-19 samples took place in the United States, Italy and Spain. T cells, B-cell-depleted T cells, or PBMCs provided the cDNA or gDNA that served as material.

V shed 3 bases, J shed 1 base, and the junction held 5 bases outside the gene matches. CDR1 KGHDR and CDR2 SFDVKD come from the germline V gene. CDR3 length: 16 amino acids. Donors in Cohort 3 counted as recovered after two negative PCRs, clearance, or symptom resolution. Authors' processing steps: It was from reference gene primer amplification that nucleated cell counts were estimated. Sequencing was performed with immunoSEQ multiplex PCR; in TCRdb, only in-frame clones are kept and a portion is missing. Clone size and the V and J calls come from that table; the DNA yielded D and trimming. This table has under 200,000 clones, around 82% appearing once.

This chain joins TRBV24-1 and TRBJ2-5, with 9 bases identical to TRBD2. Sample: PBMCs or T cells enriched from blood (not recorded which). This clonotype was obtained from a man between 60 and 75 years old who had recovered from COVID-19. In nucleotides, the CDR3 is TGTGCCACCAGTGATAGTGGACTAGCGCCCCAAGAGACCCAGTACTTC. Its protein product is CATSDSGLAPQETQYF.